Following are 29 T cell receptor beta chains from one sample sequenced in a study of T cells after yellow fever vaccination. One entry per CDR3 protein, called by TCRdb with MiXCR from the 5' RACE reads. The sample includes hundreds of thousands of distinct CDR3 sequences, over 8% of them seen just once. Material: PBMCs, obtained on the day of the first yellow fever vaccination. These receptors were taken from a man in his late teens or twenties who received the YFV17D yellow fever vaccine.

In regard to this clonotype: Since a much larger clone is just one base distant, this may be a read error. This chain links TRBV24-1 with TRBJ2-1, with 10 nucleotides matching TRBD2. CDR3 size: 17 residues. Germline V gene sequence: CDR1 KGHDR, CDR2 SFDVKD. CDR3 residues: CASSDPRASGGYNEQFF. CDR3 bases: TGTGCCTCCAGTGATCCTCGTGCTAGCGGGGGTTACAATGAGCAGTTCTTC.

This clonotype came up many times. This chain joins TRBV18 and TRBJ2-7, with 7 bases matching TRBD1. CDR1 KGHSH and CDR2 LQKENI come from the germline V gene. Trimming took 2 bases from V and 0 from J; bases not matched to a gene: 1. This CDR3 has 14 residues. CDR3: CASSPWDSSYEQYF. Written as DNA, the CDR3 is TGTGCCAGCTCACCATGGGACAGCTCCTACGAGCAGTACTTC.

This clonotype was seen ten or more times. The chain links TRBV7-2 to TRBJ1-1; a weak D match, TRBD1 (5 bases). CDR3 length equals 16 residues. CDR1 is SGHTA, CDR2 FQGNSA, per germline. The ends were cut back, 4 bases at V and 0 bases at J, with 15 bases in the middle. CDR3 sequence: CASSSDGGRMNTEAFF. CDR3 bases: TGTGCCAGCAGCTCAGATGGGGGACGGATGAACACTGAAGCTTTCTTT. The whole variable domain, filled in from reference TRBV7-2 and TRBJ1-1, reads GAGVSQSPSNKVTEKGKDVELRCDPISGHTALYWYRQSLGQGLEFLIYFQGNSAPDKSGLPSDRFSAERTGGSVSTLTIQRTQQEDSAVYLCASSSDGGRMNTEAFFGQGTRLTVV.

This clonotype was recorded a few times. V is TRBV12-3 or TRBV12-4 and J is TRBJ1-3; TRBD1 matches at 7 bases. Trimming at V came to 8 bases and at J to 4 bases, leaving 14 bases not matched to a gene. The CDR3 consists of 16 residues. In DNA, the CDR3 is TGTGCCAGCGGATTCCCTCTGGGGACAGTCGGAAACACCATATATTTT. This codes for CASGFPLGTVGNTIYF.

The chain couples TRBV5-1 to TRBJ2-5; TRBD2 aligns across 10 bases. J was trimmed by 4 bases and V by 3 bases; bases with no gene match: 6. The germline CDR1 and CDR2 sequences are SGHRS and YFSETQ. The CDR3 length is 15 residues. Written as DNA, the CDR3 is TGCGCCAGCAGCTCAGCGGGGGGGCTGGGAGAGACCCAGTACTTC. Translated, it gives CASSSAGGLGETQYF. Using reference TRBV5-1 and TRBJ2-5 for the parts outside the CDR3, the full variable domain is KAGVTQTPRYLIKTRGQQVTLSCSPISGHRSVSWYQQTPGQGLQFLFEYFSETQRNKGNFPGRFSGRQFSNSRSEMNVSTLELGDSALYLCASSSAGGLGETQYFGPGTRLLVL.

Ten or more counts support this clonotype. V usage is TRBV7-9 and J usage is TRBJ2-5; D is ambiguous. This CDR3 comprises 13 residues. V lost 7 bases and J lost 7, with 16 bases in between. Per germline, CDR1 SEHNR and CDR2 FQNEAQ (reference sequence). CDR3 amino acids: CASINLPGATQYF. CDR3 sequence (DNA): TGTGCCAGCATCAATCTACCCGGAGCGACCCAGTACTTC.

The gene calls are TRBV10-2 and TRBJ2-2; the D gene is possibly TRBD2 (6 bases). From germline, CDR1 is WSHSY and CDR2 SAAADI. The CDR3 totals 14 residues. The germline V and J ends were trimmed by 9 bases and 3 bases, with 14 bases remaining between them. The CDR3 DNA follows: TGCGCCAGTTTTTGGGGGGTTGACACCGGGGAGCTGTTTTTT. Its protein product is CASFWGVDTGELFF.

The chain carries TRBV3-1 and TRBJ1-5, with 8 bases lining up with TRBD1. The CDR3 is made up of 14 amino acids. Per germline, CDR1 LGHDT and CDR2 YNNKEL (reference sequence). The junction had 3 bases not matched to a gene; V was cut back by 4 bases and J by 4 bases. The CDR3 reads CASSRRTGNQPQHF. CDR3 nucleotide sequence: TGTGCCAGCAGCCGTAGGACAGGGAATCAGCCCCAGCATTTT. The variable domain in full, with the rest retrieved from reference TRBV3-1 and TRBJ1-5, is DTAVSQTPKYLVTQMGNDKSIKCEQNLGHDTMYWYKQDSKKFLKIMFSYNNKELIINETVPNRFSPKSPDKAHLNLHINSLELGDSAVYFCASSRRTGNQPQHFGDGTRLSIL.

In this sample, this clonotype turned up many times. The gene calls are TRBV12-3 or TRBV12-4 and TRBJ2-3; 7 nucleotides align to TRBD1. This CDR3 is 14 amino acids long. Trimming at V came to 3 bases and at J to 1 base, leaving 1 base not matched to a gene. The CDR3 region is CASSFQGGTDTQYF. Here the CDR3 DNA reads TGTGCCAGCAGTTTTCAGGGGGGCACAGATACGCAGTATTTT.

This clonotype was seen a few times. The chain employs TRBV7-2 and TRBJ1-3, with D maybe TRBD1 (6 bases). V was trimmed by 5 bases and J by 4 bases, leaving 18 bases between them. Looked up from germline, CDR1 is SGHTA and CDR2 is FQGNSA. This CDR3 has 16 residues. CDR3 sequence (DNA): TGTGCCAGCAGCAGACTCGCGGCAGGGGTGGGAAACACCATATATTTT. Its translation is CASSRLAAGVGNTIYF. Variable domain in full (rest from reference TRBV7-2 and TRBJ1-3): GAGVSQSPSNKVTEKGKDVELRCDPISGHTALYWYRQSLGQGLEFLIYFQGNSAPDKSGLPSDRFSAERTGGSVSTLTIQRTQQEDSAVYLCASSRLAAGVGNTIYFGEGSWLTVV.

CDR3 amino acids: CASSEVGSYNEQFF. CDR3 coding DNA: TGTGCCAGCAGTGAGGTGGGGTCCTACAATGAGCAGTTCTTC. This chain links TRBV2 with TRBJ2-1; no reliable D call. CDR3 size: 14 residues. V gave up 3 bases and J gave up 1 base, with 7 bases separating them. Germline CDR1 is SNHLY and CDR2 is FYNNEI.

This chain links TRBV20-1 with TRBJ1-1; TRBD1 might be the D (6 bases). The germline V and J ends were trimmed by 3 bases and 2 bases, with 10 bases remaining between them. There are 13 residues in the CDR3. Per the germline V gene, CDR1 is DFQATT and CDR2 is SNEGSKA (reference sequence). The CDR3 reads CSARRGGNTEAFF. CDR3 in DNA: TGCAGTGCTAGGAGGGGGGGCAACACTGAAGCTTTCTTT.

The rearrangement joins TRBV19 to TRBJ1-1; D unclear. Germline-derived CDR1 and CDR2 are LNHDA and SQIVND (reference sequence). CDR3 size: 16 residues. Trimming took off 3 bases at V and 0 bases at J, with 14 bases between the two ends. CDR3 DNA: TGTGCCAGTAGTATGGGGTTGCGGCTTCTGAACACTGAAGCTTTCTTT. This encodes CASSMGLRLLNTEAFF.

This clonotype was seen a few times. The chain employs TRBV5-1 and TRBJ1-5; D is possibly TRBD1 (6 bases). Trimming took 1 base from V and 5 from J, leaving 13 bases between them. The CDR3 contains 15 residues. In germline, CDR1 is SGHRS, CDR2 YFSETQ. The CDR3 here is CASSLMGTRYQPQHF. The DNA of the CDR3 is TGCGCCAGCAGCTTGATGGGGACAAGATATCAGCCCCAGCATTTT. Full variable domain (outside the CDR3, taken from reference TRBV5-1 and TRBJ1-5): KAGVTQTPRYLIKTRGQQVTLSCSPISGHRSVSWYQQTPGQGLQFLFEYFSETQRNKGNFPGRFSGRQFSNSRSEMNVSTLELGDSALYLCASSLMGTRYQPQHFGDGTRLSIL.

This clonotype was seen only a few times. The chain has TRBV10-2 and TRBJ1-1; D remains ambiguous. This CDR3 has 13 residues. Germline CDR1 is WSHSY and CDR2 is SAAADI. V gave up 5 bases and J gave up 5 bases, with 12 bases separating them. As DNA, the CDR3 is TGCGCCAGCAGTCGGGGTAGGAGAACTGAAGCTTTCTTT. This codes for CASSRGRRTEAFF.

This clonotype showed up just a few times. J is TRBJ1-2 and V is TRBV12-3 or TRBV12-4; a weak D match, TRBD1 (5 bases). Trimming stripped 5 bases from V and 8 bases from J, with 18 bases between. CDR3 size: 14 residues. The CDR3, as DNA: TGTGCCAGCAGTCCTTGGGACTTCATGGGCGGCTACACCTTC. It translates to CASSPWDFMGGYTF.

This clonotype came up a few times. The chain carries TRBV6-5 and TRBJ1-3, with a possible D match to TRBD1 (5 bases). V was shortened by 2 bases and J by 4 bases, with 9 bases between the two germline ends. The CDR3 spans 14 residues. The germline gives CDR1 MNHEY, CDR2 SVGAGI. The CDR3, as DNA: TGTGCCAGCAGTTACGGGACGCTGGGAAACACCATATATTTT. The encoded protein is CASSYGTLGNTIYF.

This clonotype was observed a handful of times. This rearrangement joins TRBV6-2 or TRBV6-3 to TRBJ1-1, with a tentative D call TRBD1 (6 bases). The length of the CDR3 is 13 residues. Looked up from germline, CDR1 is MNHEY and CDR2 is SVGEGT. V gave up 6 bases and J gave up 7 bases, with 15 bases separating them. DNA for the CDR3: TGTGCCAGCAGGGACAACAGGGACTTTGAAGCTTTCTTT. This codes for CASRDNRDFEAFF.

This clonotype was seen ten or more times. This sequence joins TRBV7-8 and TRBJ2-1, with 12 bases fitting TRBD1. With 5 bases clipped from V and 7 bases from J, the junction kept 9 bases outside the gene matches. Germline-derived CDR1 and CDR2 are SGHVS and FQNEAQ. This CDR3 spans 16 amino acids. The CDR3 region is CASSATRDRGRNEQFF. CDR3 DNA sequence: TGTGCCAGCAGCGCGACCCGGGACAGGGGGCGGAATGAGCAGTTCTTC. Drawing the rest from reference TRBV7-8 and TRBJ2-1, the complete variable domain is GAGVSQSPRYKVAKRGQDVALRCDPISGHVSLFWYQQALGQGPEFLTYFQNEAQLDKSGLPSDRFFAERPEGSVSTLKIQRTQQEDSAVYLCASSATRDRGRNEQFFGPGTRLTVL.

This clonotype showed up just a few times. V and J are TRBV6-1 and TRBJ1-6; no reliable D call. CDR1 MNHNS and CDR2 SASEGT come from the germline V gene. This CDR3 has 13 amino acids. The V gene lost 3 bases and the J gene lost 5 bases, with 5 bases spanning the gap. This chain's CDR3 is CASSDHNNSPLHF. The DNA for the CDR3 is TGTGCCAGCAGTGACCACAATAATTCACCCCTCCACTTT.

This clonotype was detected only a few times. The chain carries TRBV7-2 and TRBJ1-2; 8 bases agree with TRBD1. The CDR3 length is 14 residues. Germline V gene sequence: CDR1 SGHTA, CDR2 FQGNSA. J lost 8 bases, V lost 0 bases, and 5 bases had no gene match. CDR3 in amino acids: CASSLAQGARGYTF. Here the CDR3 DNA reads TGTGCCAGCAGCTTAGCGCAGGGGGCGCGCGGCTACACCTTC.

This clonotype was detected ten times or more. The chain combines TRBV11-2 with TRBJ1-2; D gene unclear. The CDR3 length is 18 residues. Germline CDR1 is SGHAT and CDR2 is FQNNGV. V lost 5 bases and J 7 bases, leaving 29 bases between the germline ends. The CDR3 loop reads CASSISDGISGNWGGYTF. CDR3 DNA sequence: TGTGCCAGCAGCATATCAGATGGGATAAGCGGTAATTGGGGTGGCTACACCTTC.

The rearrangement uses TRBV7-9 and TRBJ2-2; no definite D call. V shed 3 bases and J shed 5 bases, with 13 bases lying between them. The CDR3 has 15 residues. Germline V gene data show CDR1 as SEHNR and CDR2 as FQNEAQ (reference sequence). CDR3 in DNA: TGTGCCAGCAGCTTTCATTCCGGGTTGACCGGGGAGCTGTTTTTT. Translating gives CASSFHSGLTGELFF.

This clonotype came up a few times. The chain joins TRBV6-1 to TRBJ1-5; D perhaps matches TRBD1 (6 bases). CDR1 and CDR2 (germline): MNHNS, SASEGT. The CDR3 loop spans 16 amino acids. Trimming removed 6 bases from V and 3 bases from J, with 18 bases in between. The CDR3 sequence is CASSPNRVGNNQPQHF. CDR3 sequence (DNA): TGTGCCAGCAGCCCAAACAGGGTCGGCAACAATCAGCCCCAGCATTTT.

This clonotype was detected a few times. The V gene is TRBV3-1, the J gene TRBJ1-6, with no clear D. The germline CDR1 and CDR2 sequences are LGHDT and YNNKEL (reference sequence). V dropped 1 base and J dropped 2 bases, with 12 bases sitting between them. The CDR3 loop spans 17 amino acids. CDR3 nucleotide sequence: TGTGCCAGCAGCCAAGTTCACCAGACCCCCTATAATTCACCCCTCCACTTT. This encodes CASSQVHQTPYNSPLHF.

Ten or more counts support this clonotype. The chain employs TRBV27 and TRBJ2-3; D ambiguous. CDR3 length: 13 residues. V was clipped by 10 bases and J by 1 base, with 12 bases between them. Looked up from germline, CDR1 is MNHEY and CDR2 is SMNVEV (reference sequence). CDR3 nucleotide sequence: TGTGCCACCCAAATAGAGGGCACAGATACGCAGTATTTT. This encodes CATQIEGTDTQYF.

This clonotype was recorded at least ten times. The J gene is TRBJ2-1, the V gene TRBV2, with D possibly being TRBD1 (6 bases). In germline, CDR1 is SNHLY, CDR2 FYNNEI. This CDR3 is built from 11 residues. Trimming removed 8 bases from V and 14 bases from J, with 16 bases in between. The CDR3 sequence is CASLGRGGEFF. In DNA form, the CDR3 reads TGTGCCAGCCTCGGGCGAGGGGGAGAGTTCTTC.

The chain recombines TRBV4-2 with TRBJ2-3; no clear D gene. CDR1 and CDR2 from the germline V gene are LGHNA and YNFKEQ. The ends were cut back, 0 bases at V and 0 bases at J, with 13 bases in the middle. The CDR3 is 17 amino acids. The CDR3 protein is CASSQDFGPSSTDTQYF. The CDR3 bases are TGTGCCAGCAGCCAAGATTTTGGCCCGTCTAGCACAGATACGCAGTATTTT.

This clonotype was counted between two and nine times. This chain uses TRBV4-2 with TRBJ2-6, with a tentative D call TRBD1 (6 bases). Trimming removed 4 bases at V and 2 bases at J, with 12 bases between. Germline V gene lookup returns CDR1 LGHNA and CDR2 YNFKEQ. The length of the CDR3 is 16 residues. The DNA for the CDR3 is TGTGCCAGCAGCCCGGGACAAGGGACTGGGGCCAACGTCCTGACTTTC. Amino acid sequence: CASSPGQGTGANVLTF.